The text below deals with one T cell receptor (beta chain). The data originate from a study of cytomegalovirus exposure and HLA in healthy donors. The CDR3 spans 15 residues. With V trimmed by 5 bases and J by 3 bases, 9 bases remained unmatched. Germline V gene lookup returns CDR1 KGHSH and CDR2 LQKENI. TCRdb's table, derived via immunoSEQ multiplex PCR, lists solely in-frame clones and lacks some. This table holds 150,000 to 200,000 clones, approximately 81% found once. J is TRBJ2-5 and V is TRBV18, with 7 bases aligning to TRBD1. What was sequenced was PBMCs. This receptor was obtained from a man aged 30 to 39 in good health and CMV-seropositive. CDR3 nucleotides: TGTGCCAGCTCAAGGGGTACAGGGGATGAAGAGACCCAGTACTTC. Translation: CASSRGTGDEETQYF.